The 2 T cell receptor beta chains listed next were all sequenced from one sample in a study of cytomegalovirus exposure and HLA in healthy donors. The primer mix had 60 Vbeta and 13 Jbeta primers. Repertoires were generated with immunoSEQ multiplex PCR, while TCRdb's copy carries only in-frame clones and drops some. Of some 120,000 clones listed, roughly four fifths were seen once; the top ten hold 1.6%. What was sequenced was PBMCs. The receptors stem from a young woman in good health and CMV-seronegative.

The J gene is TRBJ1-4, the V gene TRBV28, with 7 bases identical to TRBD1. Looked up from germline, CDR1 is MDHEN and CDR2 is SYDVKM. J was trimmed by 11 bases and V by 5 bases; bases with no gene match: 5. This CDR3 has 12 amino acids. The CDR3 protein is CASSRRTGKLFF. CDR3 nucleotide sequence: TGTGCCAGCAGTCGAAGGACAGGCAAACTGTTTTTT.

This rearrangement joins TRBV19 to TRBJ1-5; 10 bases agree with TRBD1. CDR3 size: 15 residues. From germline, CDR1 is LNHDA and CDR2 SQIVND (reference sequence). Germline trimming cut 7 bases from V and 6 bases from J; bases unmatched to any gene: 9. CDR3 sequence (DNA): TGTGCCAGTACCGCGGGACAGGGGTTCCCTCAGCCCCAGCATTTT. This translates into CASTAGQGFPQPQHF.